In this sample, the clone carrying this TCR beta chain turned up a few times. Together with thyroid ultrasound, orbital computed tomography, serum thyroxine and TRAb, clinical symptoms were used for diagnoses. The data derive from a study of T cells in Graves' hyperthyroidism and ophthalmopathy. TCR beta CDR3 sequences were amplified from RNA transcripts. The TCR CDR3 was amplified in a first-round RT-PCR using the HTBI primer set. TCRdb passed the multiplex PCR reads through MiXCR, listing each CDR3 protein once. The data contain approximately 700,000 distinct CDR3 sequences, approximately 42% of them singletons. This sequence was found in an adult man with Graves' disease, either hyperthyroidism or ophthalmopathy (not recorded which). Sequences were obtained from peripheral blood or thyroid tissue (not recorded which).

The CDR3 DNA reads TGTGCCAGCAGTGATTGGCCAATGAACACTGAAGCTTTCTTT. Its protein is CASSDWPMNTEAFF. V gene TRBV6-1 combines with J gene TRBJ1-1, with D unclear. Germline assignment: CDR1 MNHNS and CDR2 SASEGT. This CDR3 has 14 amino acids. The germline V and J ends were trimmed by 3 bases and 0 bases, with 8 bases remaining between them.